Detailed here is one TCR beta chain. The CDR3 is made up of 14 amino acids. Germline V gives CDR1 MNHEY, CDR2 SVGAGI. Trimming stripped 5 bases from V and 2 bases from J, with 10 bases between. These data are taken from a study of control samples from healthy donors and cancer patients. Data came from immunoSEQ multiplex PCR; TCRdb stores just in-frame clones and leaves some out. The sample contains about 96,000 clones, 90% to 95% of which appear only once. Sequencing was performed on blood. This sequence originates from a young man in good health. V usage is TRBV6-5 and J usage is TRBJ2-1; D ambiguous. DNA for the CDR3: TGTGCCAGCAGTCTGAAAGCCGCCTACAATGAGCAGTTCTTC. This encodes CASSLKAAYNEQFF.